These 10 T cell receptor beta chains share one sample of origin, sequenced in a study of CD8 T cells in Susac syndrome. With random hexamers, reverse transcription was performed on roughly 0.45 to 1 ug of RNA. TCRdb independently ran MiXCR on the immunoSEQ multiplex PCR reads; one entry per CDR3 protein. Among approximately 200,000 distinct CDR3 sequences listed, roughly 94% were seen once. Material for sequencing was CD4+ T cells from PBMCs. Every receptor here comes from a human donor with multiple sclerosis.

The chain links TRBV30 to TRBJ1-5; D remains ambiguous. CDR1 is GTSNPN, CDR2 SVGIG, per germline (reference sequence). The CDR3 covers 13 residues. Trimming took off 4 bases at V and 6 bases at J, with 13 bases between the two ends. CDR3 DNA sequence: TGTGCCTGGACAGGTCAGGTGGGTCAGCCCCAGCATTTT. Translated: CAWTGQVGQPQHF.

The chain is built from TRBV6-5 and TRBJ2-5; possible D gene TRBD1, 6 bases. CDR1 and CDR2 (germline): MNHEY, SVGAGI. Trimming took 5 bases from V and 13 from J, leaving 17 bases between them. The CDR3 has 12 residues. The DNA of the CDR3 is TGTGCCAGCAGTCCTTCAAAGGGGGTCGGGTACTTC. This codes for CASSPSKGVGYF.

This sequence joins TRBV3-1 and TRBJ2-1; D is ambiguous. The CDR3 loop spans 13 amino acids. V gave up 1 base and J gave up 15 bases, with 16 bases separating them. Germline values: CDR1 LGHDT, CDR2 YNNKEL (reference sequence). CDR3 protein: CASSQGEVWEPFF. The CDR3 bases are TGTGCCAGCAGCCAAGGGGAAGTATGGGAACCGTTCTTC.

The rearrangement links TRBV12-3 or TRBV12-4 to TRBJ1-2; 10 bases are a match to TRBD1. The junction had 8 bases not matched to a gene; V was cut back by 5 bases and J by 5 bases. The CDR3 consists of 15 residues. The CDR3 coding sequence is TGTGCCAGCAGTATCCGGACAGGGGGGGAGTATGGCTACACCTTC. It is translated as CASSIRTGGEYGYTF.

The CDR3 nucleotides are TGTGCCAGCAGCCCCCAGCCGGGGCGGCGGGAGACCCAGTACTTC. Its protein is CASSPQPGRRETQYF. The rearrangement joins TRBV5-6 to TRBJ2-5, with D possibly called TRBD1 or TRBD2 (5 bases each). The CDR3 runs 15 residues. The V end lost 4 bases, the J end lost 5 bases, and 18 bases lay between the germline ends. Germline V gene sequence: CDR1 SGHDT, CDR2 YYEEEE. Supplemented by reference TRBV5-6 and TRBJ2-5, the full variable domain reads DAGVTQSPTHLIKTRGQQVTLRCSPKSGHDTVSWYQQALGQGPQFIFQYYEEEERQRGNFPDRFSGHQFPNYSSELNVNALLLGDSALYLCASSPQPGRRETQYFGPGTRLLVL.

This chain joins TRBV25-1 and TRBJ1-4; no clear D. This CDR3 has 14 residues. Germline CDR1 and CDR2: MGHDK and SYGVNS. V dropped 1 base and J dropped 4 bases, with 7 bases sitting between them. The CDR3 protein is CASSESTLNEKLFF. The CDR3 coding sequence is TGTGCCAGCAGTGAATCTACCCTTAATGAAAAACTGTTTTTT.

V usage is TRBV13 and J usage is TRBJ2-7; 9 positions agree with TRBD1. Germline loops: CDR1 PRHDT, CDR2 FYEKMQ (reference sequence). The length of the CDR3 is 14 residues. V dropped 8 bases and J dropped 5; count of bases not matched to a gene: 10. Here the CDR3 reads CASLDRGRRDEQYF. The CDR3 DNA follows: TGTGCCAGCCTGGACAGGGGCCGGCGGGACGAGCAGTACTTC. Supplemented by reference TRBV13 and TRBJ2-7, the full variable domain reads AAGVIQSPRHLIKEKRETATLKCYPIPRHDTVYWYQQGPGQDPQFLISFYEKMQSDKGSIPDRFSAQQFSDYHSELNMSSLELGDSALYFCASLDRGRRDEQYFGPGTRLTVT.

The chain uses TRBV15 and TRBJ1-3; no firm D call. The CDR3 runs to 16 residues. CDR1 LNHNV and CDR2 YYDKDF come from the germline V gene (reference sequence). V lost 1 base and J 0 bases, leaving 10 bases between the germline ends. The CDR3 region has the DNA TGTGCCACCAGCAGAGCGACACGTCTCTCTGGAAACACCATATATTTT. Its protein product is CATSRATRLSGNTIYF.

V and J are TRBV29-1 and TRBJ2-7; D is perhaps TRBD1 (6 bases). The CDR3 has 11 amino acids. The germline V and J ends were trimmed by 3 bases and 7 bases, with 10 bases remaining between them. The germline V gene encodes CDR1 SQVTM and CDR2 ANQGSEA. The CDR3 bases are TGCAGCGTTGATAATCAGGGGGAGCAGTACGTC. Amino acid sequence: CSVDNQGEQYV.

The genes are TRBV3-1 and TRBJ2-7, with 12 bases identical to TRBD2. This CDR3 has 16 amino acids. Germline V lookup: CDR1 LGHDT, CDR2 YNNKEL (reference sequence). J lost 5 bases, V lost 1 base, and 6 bases had no gene match. The CDR3 reads CASSQGASGGADEQYF. The CDR3, as DNA: TGTGCCAGCAGCCAAGGTGCTAGCGGGGGGGCCGACGAGCAGTACTTC.